A single sample is the source of the 9 T cell receptor beta chains below, sequenced in a study of blood T cell repertoires in COVID-19. Repertoires were generated with immunoSEQ multiplex PCR, while TCRdb's copy carries only in-frame clones and drops some. Among about 140,000 clones listed, roughly 80% were seen once. The sequenced material came from peripheral blood. The source of these receptors is a woman of 80 years or more with acute or convalescent COVID-19.

The chain has TRBV10-3 and TRBJ2-5; TRBD2 matches 7 bases. Germline V lookup: CDR1 ENHRY, CDR2 SYGVKD. CDR3 length: 17 amino acids. V was clipped by 3 bases and J by 2 bases; unmatched bases: 12. The CDR3 nucleotides are TGTGCCATCAGTGAATACAGGAGCGGGAAAGGACAAGAGACCCAGTACTTC. Translation gives CAISEYRSGKGQETQYF.

J is TRBJ1-4 and V is TRBV7-9, with TRBD1 matching over 9 bases. The CDR3 runs to 14 residues. After removal of 4 bases from V and 8 bases from J, the junction contained 5 bases not matched to a gene. Germline V gene data show CDR1 as SEHNR and CDR2 as FQNEAQ (reference sequence). The CDR3 sequence: CASSYSTGGEKLFF. The CDR3 region has the DNA TGTGCCAGCAGCTATTCGACAGGGGGGGAAAAACTGTTTTTT.

The V call is TRBV18, the J call TRBJ2-3, with 8 bases that match TRBD2. The CDR3 has 15 amino acids. After removal of 6 bases from V and 0 bases from J, the junction contained 5 bases not matched to a gene. Germline CDR1 and CDR2: KGHSH and LQKENI. This CDR3 is CASSERGPSTDTQYF. CDR3 DNA sequence: TGTGCCAGCTCCGAGCGGGGGCCAAGCACAGATACGCAGTATTTT.

The CDR3 coding sequence is TGTGCCAGCAGCTCGACAGGGTGGGGGCTATACGAGCAGTACTTC. Translated, it gives CASSSTGWGLYEQYF. The chain employs TRBV5-8 and TRBJ2-7, with TRBD1 matching over 7 bases. Germline V gene data show CDR1 as SGHTS and CDR2 as YDEGEE. With V trimmed by 3 bases and J by 4 bases, 10 bases remained unmatched. The CDR3 covers 15 residues.

This clone was seen only a few times. This chain connects TRBV4-1 to TRBJ2-5; TRBD2 aligns across 11 bases. Trimming took 4 bases from V and 3 from J; bases not matched to a gene: 7. Per the germline V gene, CDR1 is MGHRA and CDR2 is YSYEKL. CDR3 length: 16 residues. The CDR3 region is CASSRPTSGTKETQYF. The CDR3 DNA follows: TGCGCCAGCAGCCGCCCGACTAGCGGGACAAAAGAGACCCAGTACTTC.

The chain recombines TRBV6-5 with TRBJ2-5; D perhaps matches TRBD2 (6 bases). The CDR3 loop spans 12 amino acids. In germline, CDR1 is MNHEY, CDR2 SVGAGI. Trimming pared 8 bases from V and 5 bases from J, leaving 12 bases between. CDR3 sequence: CASGPGDETQYF. In DNA, the CDR3 is TGTGCCAGCGGGCCGGGGGATGAGACCCAGTACTTC.

The chain has TRBV11-2 and TRBJ1-5, with D possibly being TRBD1 (5 bases). CDR3 length equals 14 residues. V lost 3 bases, J lost 4 bases, and 10 bases lay in between. CDR1 and CDR2 (germline): SGHAT, FQNNGV. This CDR3 is CASSLGPLNQPQHF. Here the CDR3 DNA reads TGTGCCAGCAGCTTGGGGCCCTTAAATCAGCCCCAGCATTTT.

V is TRBV11-2 and J is TRBJ1-4; D unresolved. Germline lookup yields CDR1 SGHAT and CDR2 FQNNGV. The CDR3 runs to 14 residues. V was clipped by 5 bases and J by 7 bases, with 14 bases between them. CDR3 protein: CASSPPESREKLFF. The CDR3 bases are TGTGCCAGCAGCCCCCCCGAGAGCCGTGAAAAACTGTTTTTT.

The chain is built from TRBV27 and TRBJ2-2; TRBD1 aligns across 7 bases. Germline CDR1 reads MNHEY; CDR2 reads SMNVEV (reference sequence). The ends lost 1 base at V and 7 bases at J; junction bases unmatched: 12. CDR3 length: 17 residues. CDR3: CASSLLGANRGDGELFF. CDR3 bases: TGTGCCAGCAGTTTATTGGGGGCGAACAGGGGAGACGGGGAGCTGTTTTTT.